This TCR beta chain was retrieved from a study of T-cell reconstitution after alpha-beta-depleted transplantation in children. Study observations and caveats: Several patients had high TCRbeta diversity at day 60; it came from surviving recipient T cells and thymic progenitors. Where alpha-beta T cells came from about two months after transplant was reportedly several hundred expanded graft clones. Counts and diversity of T cells one year after transplant came mostly from newly produced T cells.

V shed 6 bases, J shed 4 bases, and the junction held 13 bases outside the gene matches. CDR3 length: 16 residues. The germline gives CDR1 MDHEN, CDR2 SYDVKM. Unique molecular identifiers were used in preparing the TCRbeta library. In TCRdb, the PCR reads were re-called with MiXCR into one record per CDR3 protein. Counted here are roughly 400,000 distinct CDR3 sequences, around two fifths occurring once; the ten biggest clones make up 27%. This clonotype was detected only a few times. Its antigen is not known. The V call is TRBV28, the J call TRBJ1-2; 8 bases align to TRBD1. The source material was PBMCs, sampled before TCRalphabeta/CD19-depleted stem cell transplant. The clonotype was recovered from a girl aged 2 to 9 with aplastic anemia, due to receive a stem cell transplant. CDR3: CASRAWTGTGRYGYTF. The CDR3 bases are TGTGCCAGCAGGGCATGGACAGGGACGGGCCGCTATGGCTACACCTTC.